This TCR beta chain was sequenced for a study of cytomegalovirus exposure and HLA in healthy donors. Study conclusions and caveats: There were some V segments, including TRBV6-2 and TRBV6-3, excluded as indistinguishable. Data from an earlier analysis indicated that most TCR beta V segments were productive either about 90% or about 30% of the time. It was shown in a later analysis that HLA-associated TCR beta chains were more clonally expanded than other, equally common chains.

About this clone itself: Its cognate antigen is unknown.

A multiplex PCR was run with 60 Vbeta primers and 13 Jbeta primers. Assay: immunoSEQ multiplex PCR; the TCRdb copy retains only in-frame clones and omits some. Of approximately 110,000 clones listed, around three quarters were seen once; the top ten hold 4.8%. V dropped 5 bases and J dropped 5 bases, with 16 bases sitting between them. There are 16 residues in the CDR3. Germline CDR1 SGHAT, CDR2 FQNNGV. This TCR came from a young man in good health and CMV-seropositive. The chain joins TRBV11-2 to TRBJ1-6, with D unresolved. Material for sequencing was PBMCs. The DNA for the CDR3 is TGTGCCAGCAGCCCGGCGGTGACTCTAAATAATTCACCCCTCCACTTT. Encoded protein: CASSPAVTLNNSPLHF.